This T cell receptor (beta chain) was captured by sequencing in a study of shared clonotypes between healthy human individuals. Sorted-subset replicate PCR reactions contained 150 to 200 ng DNA, corresponding to about 30,000 T cell genomes. This table comes from immunoSEQ multiplex PCR, and its TCRdb copy is limited to in-frame clones, with some not included. The table records some 660,000 clones, more than 70% of them present only once. This clone was detected only a few times. No antigen is known for it. This CDR3 is also generated by other DNA sequences in the sample. Study-wide points: What naive subsets generally showed was a larger estimated richness than memory subsets showed.

V was pared by 1 base and J by 0 bases, with 10 bases between. Germline V gene sequence: CDR1 SEHNR, CDR2 FQNEAQ (reference sequence). The CDR3 spans 16 residues. The sequenced material came from memory CD4+ T cells sorted from blood. Subset noted: CD45RA-negative fraction. The chain has TRBV7-9 and TRBJ1-3; possible D gene TRBD1, 5 bases. The sequence derives from a woman in her twenties or thirties in good health. The CDR3 spells CASSLEGTYSGNTIYF. The CDR3 bases are TGTGCCAGCAGCTTAGAGGGGACCTACTCTGGAAACACCATATATTTT.